This T cell receptor beta chain stems from a study of blood T cell repertoires in COVID-19. Study context: Specimens from acute and convalescent COVID-19 originated in the United States, Italy and Spain. T cells, B-cell-depleted T cells, or PBMCs provided the cDNA or gDNA that served as material.

CDR1 is MDHEN and CDR2 is SYDVKM in the germline V gene. With V trimmed by 5 bases and J by 5 bases, 11 bases remained unmatched. This CDR3 comprises 15 residues. How the authors handled the data: Amplification from reference gene primers served as the basis for estimated nucleated cell counts. Method: immunoSEQ multiplex PCR; TCRdb's copy keeps in-frame clones and lacks some. D and trimming were read from the DNA, whereas the V and J calls and clone size are those reported in that table. The sample includes approximately 70,000 clones, approximately 80% of them seen just once. The sequence was collected from an elderly man with active or convalescent COVID-19. This chain connects TRBV28 to TRBJ2-5; TRBD1 matches at 7 bases. Sample: peripheral blood. CDR3 bases: TGTGCCAGCAGTCCCCGAAGGGGGCGCGGGGAGACCCAGTACTTC. Amino acids: CASSPRRGRGETQYF.